This TCR beta chain was sequenced for a study of regulatory T cells in long-lasting Graves disease. The CDR3 length is 14 residues. Germline V gives CDR1 SQVTM, CDR2 ANQGSEA. V gave up 4 bases and J gave up 5 bases; unmatched junction bases: 9. Time point here: persistent/refractory GD, antithyroid drugs over 5 years with positive TRAb. Making the TCR library involved RNA that had been extracted from PBMCs. This clonotype was observed at least ten times. Arm-PCR of CDR3 regions with iRepertoire HTBI primers generated TCR beta libraries. TCRdb recomputed calls from the multiplex PCR reads with MiXCR, one row per CDR3 protein. The table includes a few hundred thousand distinct CDR3 sequences, 23% detected once.

This TCR came from a female donor with Graves disease. The V gene is TRBV29-1, the J gene TRBJ2-5; 8 bases line up with TRBD2. The sequenced sample was peripheral blood mononuclear cells (PBMCs), obtained when the disease was refractory, from a patient treated with antithyroid drugs. CDR3 sequence reads: CSVGAGVARETQYF. CDR3 in DNA: TGCAGCGTTGGAGCGGGAGTAGCTCGGGAGACCCAGTACTTC.